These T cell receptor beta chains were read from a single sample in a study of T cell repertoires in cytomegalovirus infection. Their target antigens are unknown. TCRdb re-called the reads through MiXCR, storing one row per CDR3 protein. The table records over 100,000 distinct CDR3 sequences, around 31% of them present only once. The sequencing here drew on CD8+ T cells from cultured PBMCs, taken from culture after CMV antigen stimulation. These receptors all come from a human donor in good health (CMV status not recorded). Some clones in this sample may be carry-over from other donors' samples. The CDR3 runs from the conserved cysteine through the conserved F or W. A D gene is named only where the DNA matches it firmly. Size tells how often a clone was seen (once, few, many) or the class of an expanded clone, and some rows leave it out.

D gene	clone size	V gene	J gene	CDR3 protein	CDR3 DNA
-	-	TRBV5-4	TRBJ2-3	CASSTWGGEDTQYF	TGTGCCAGCAGCACATGGGGGGGCGAGGATACGCAGTATTTT
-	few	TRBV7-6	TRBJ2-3	CASSPGWLSTQYF	TGTGCCAGCAGCCCCGGTTGGCTGAGTACGCAGTATTTT
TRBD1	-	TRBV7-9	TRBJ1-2	CASRGTGVGYTF	TGTGCCAGCAGGGGGACAGGGGTAGGCTACACCTTC
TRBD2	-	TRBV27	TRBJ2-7	CASSPNGGSYEQYF	TGTGCCAGCAGTCCAAACGGGGGGTCATACGAGCAGTACTTC
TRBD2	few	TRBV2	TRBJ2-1	CASSPSGGIGDEQFF	TGTGCCAGCAGTCCTAGCGGGGGGATAGGGGATGAGCAGTTCTTC
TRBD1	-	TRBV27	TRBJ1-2	CASGDSVNYGYTF	TGTGCCAGCGGGGACAGCGTTAACTATGGCTACACCTTC
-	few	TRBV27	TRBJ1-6	CASSLWTDYKNSPLHF	TGTGCCAGCAGTCTCTGGACAGACTACAAAAATTCACCCCTCCACTTT
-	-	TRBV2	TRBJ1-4	CASSARGYNEKLFF	TGTGCCAGCAGTGCGAGGGGCTATAATGAAAAACTGTTTTTT
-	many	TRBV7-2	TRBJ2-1	CASSIPTASSYNEQFF	TGTGCCAGCAGCATTCCGACGGCCAGCTCCTACAATGAGCAGTTCTTC
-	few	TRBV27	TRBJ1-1	CASSWGLGTEAFF	TGTGCCAGCAGTTGGGGACTAGGGACTGAAGCTTTCTTT
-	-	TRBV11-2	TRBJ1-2	CASSLDRASYGYTF	TGTGCCAGCAGCTTAGACAGGGCTAGCTATGGCTACACCTTC
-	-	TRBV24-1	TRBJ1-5	CATSGAGGSNQPQHF	TGTGCCACCAGCGGGGCGGGGGGTAGCAATCAGCCCCAGCATTTT
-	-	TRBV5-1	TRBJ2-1	CASSLTAGQNSYNEQFF	TGCGCCAGCAGTCTTACGGCCGGTCAGAACTCCTACAATGAGCAGTTCTTC
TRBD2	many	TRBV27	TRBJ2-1	CASSLAGGPYNEQFF	TGTGCCAGCAGCTTAGCGGGGGGGCCCTACAATGAGCAGTTCTTC
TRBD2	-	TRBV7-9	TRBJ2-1	CASQSGGFNEQFF	TGTGCCAGCCAGAGCGGGGGGTTCAATGAGCAGTTCTTC
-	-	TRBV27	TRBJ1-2	CASSFGGGYTF	TGTGCCAGCAGTTTTGGGGGGGGCTACACCTTC